Following are 7 T cell receptor beta chains from one sample sequenced in a study of a mutant IDH1 vaccine in newly diagnosed glioma. Method: immunoSEQ multiplex PCR; TCRdb's copy keeps in-frame clones and lacks some. The repertoire holds 85,000 to 100,000 clones, with roughly 80% as singletons. Regarding time point: baseline, week 1 (first vaccination visit). Treatment denoted: pre-vaccination baseline after standard-of-care therapy. The source material was PBMCs, sampled from a glioma patient treated with radiotherapy, temozolomide or both. The receptors come from a woman aged 50 to 60 with glioma.

The count of this clone is one. The V call is TRBV7-9, the J call TRBJ2-1; D may correspond to TRBD1 or TRBD2 (5 bases each). The CDR3 totals 14 residues. The germline gives CDR1 SEHNR, CDR2 FQNEAQ (reference sequence). V lost 2 bases and J lost 8, with 13 bases in between. CDR3 amino acids: CASSLRGQRDEQFF. The CDR3 nucleotides are TGTGCCAGCAGCTTAAGGGGCCAGAGGGATGAGCAGTTCTTC.

The chain has TRBV6-6 and TRBJ1-5, with TRBD1 as a possible D gene (6 bases). The ends were cut back, 2 bases at V and 2 bases at J, with 7 bases in the middle. The germline CDR1 and CDR2 sequences are MNHNY and SVGAGI (reference sequence). The CDR3 contains 14 residues. CDR3 sequence: CASSYPGGNQPQHF. CDR3 nucleotide sequence: TGTGCCAGCAGTTACCCAGGGGGCAATCAGCCCCAGCATTTT.

This clone was picked up one time. V usage is TRBV7-9 and J usage is TRBJ1-1, with D possibly being TRBD1 (5 bases). The CDR3 totals 12 residues. V lost 5 bases, J lost 6 bases, and 10 bases lay in between. Germline assignment: CDR1 SEHNR and CDR2 FQNEAQ (reference sequence). CDR3: CASSPQGSEAFF. CDR3 DNA: TGTGCCAGCAGCCCGCAGGGTTCTGAAGCTTTCTTT.

This chain links TRBV18 with TRBJ1-1, with 9 bases that match TRBD1. The trim removed 4 bases at V and 3 bases at J, leaving 6 bases unmatched. The CDR3 is made up of 15 amino acids. The germline gives CDR1 KGHSH, CDR2 LQKENI. CDR3 sequence reads: CASSLRRDRDTEAFF. CDR3 DNA sequence: TGTGCCAGCTCACTTAGACGGGACAGGGACACTGAAGCTTTCTTT.

This rearrangement joins TRBV5-4 to TRBJ2-4, with D maybe TRBD1 (5 bases). Germline-derived CDR1 and CDR2 are SGHNT and YYREEE (reference sequence). The CDR3 spans 14 residues. Trimming shortened V by 4 bases and J by 5 bases, and 13 bases separated the two germline ends. The DNA of the CDR3 is TGTGCCAGCAGCCCAGTGGTGGGGCAAAACATTCAGTACTTC. Its protein product is CASSPVVGQNIQYF.

The gene calls are TRBV10-1 and TRBJ2-1, with D hard to call. CDR3 length: 13 residues. CDR1 WNHNN and CDR2 SYGVQD come from the germline V gene (reference sequence). Trimming left V 3 bases short and J 8 bases short, with 11 bases between. The CDR3 DNA reads TGCGCCAGCAGTGAAGCTAGTCGCGATGAGCAGTTCTTC. This translates into CASSEASRDEQFF.

This sequence joins TRBV7-2 and TRBJ2-7, with D perhaps TRBD1 or TRBD2 (6 bases each). The length of the CDR3 is 14 residues. Germline V CDR1 and CDR2: SGHTA, FQGNSA. V shed 2 bases and J shed 7 bases, with 15 bases lying between them. The CDR3 sequence: CASSLRGANMEQYF. DNA of the CDR3: TGTGCCAGCAGCTTAAGGGGGGCCAATATGGAGCAGTACTTC.